The source of this TCR beta chain is a study of PD-1 blockade in classical Hodgkin lymphoma. General observations from the study: There was a significant rise in CD4+ TCR diversity by C4D1, with no such rise for CD8+.

For this clone: Its antigen is currently unknown.

V lost 5 bases and J 0 bases, leaving 14 bases between the germline ends. In germline, CDR1 is MRHNA, CDR2 SNTAGT. The CDR3 consists of 16 residues. TCRdb's copy holds only in-frame clones and misses some; the assay was immunoSEQ multiplex PCR. The data show 75,000 to 100,000 clones, with approximately 94% seen just once and roughly 2% held by the top ten. Time point specified: cycle 4 day 1 (C4D1), after about 6 weeks of nivolumab. Following autologous stem cell transplantation, relapse occurred in every patient, and exposure to brentuximab vedotin varied. Under best response, outcomes were complete response, partial response or progressive disease.

The chain uses TRBV6-4 and TRBJ2-1; D is undetermined. The input for sequencing was peripheral blood mononuclear cells (PBMCs), taken before the fourth cycle of nivolumab. The receptor comes from a human donor with classical Hodgkin lymphoma. CDR3 sequence (DNA): TGTGCCAGCAGTTCATCAGGAGCGAGCTCCTACAATGAGCAGTTCTTC. This sequence encodes CASSSSGASSYNEQFF.